The next 16 T cell receptor beta chains were all read from a single sample in a study of brain T cells in children with intractable seizures. The method was immunoSEQ multiplex PCR; TCRdb's version includes in-frame clones alone and lacks a portion of them. The top ten hold around 25% of the sample, which has roughly 80,000 clones, about 90% seen once. The input for sequencing was peripheral blood, taken at surgery. These receptors came from a girl aged 2 to 10 with Rasmussen encephalitis and intractable seizures.

V and J are TRBV28 and TRBJ2-1, with TRBD2 as a possible D gene (5 bases). Trimming removed 4 bases from V and 6 bases from J, with 22 bases in between. The CDR3 spans 17 residues. Germline-derived CDR1 and CDR2 are MDHEN and SYDVKM. CDR3 sequence: CASSSGRRALSFNEQFF. CDR3 DNA sequence: TGTGCCAGCAGTTCTGGTAGGCGGGCCCTTTCTTTCAATGAGCAGTTCTTC.

To note about this clone: The junction and the germline gene differ at one end; a read error may be behind it. The chain's CDR3 is CSGEGDTQYF. In nucleotides, the CDR3 is TGCAGCGGTGAAGGGGATACGCAGTATTTT. The chain joins TRBV29-1 to TRBJ2-3; D is undetermined. CDR1 is SQVTM, CDR2 ANQGSEA, per germline. The length of the CDR3 is 10 residues.

J is TRBJ1-1 and V is TRBV5-6; no definite D call. The CDR3 extends over 14 amino acids. Trimming took 0 bases from V and 5 from J, leaving 11 bases between them. Germline V gene lookup returns CDR1 SGHDT and CDR2 YYEEEE. The CDR3 nucleotides read TGTGCCAGCAGCTTGGCCGTTGGGGTTACTGAAGCTTTCTTT. Its protein product is CASSLAVGVTEAFF.

CDR3: CASSLDSLAKNIQYF. The CDR3 DNA follows: TGCGCCAGCAGCTTGGACTCCTTAGCCAAAAACATTCAGTACTTC. The chain uses TRBV5-1 and TRBJ2-4; D is ambiguous. With 0 bases removed from V and 0 bases from J, the gap between germline ends came to 7 bases. The CDR3 length is 15 residues. Germline V gene sequence: CDR1 SGHRS, CDR2 YFSETQ.

The rearrangement links TRBV10-2 to TRBJ1-5; unclear D gene. The CDR3 is made up of 15 amino acids. V lost 3 bases, J lost 5 bases, and 14 bases lay in between. The germline gives CDR1 WSHSY, CDR2 SAAADI. In DNA form, the CDR3 reads TGCGCCAGCAGTGACGGGTCCCTAGGCGATCAGCCCCAGCATTTT. Protein product: CASSDGSLGDQPQHF.

This clone was counted once. The chain combines TRBV2 with TRBJ2-5; D remains ambiguous. This CDR3 comprises 14 residues. Looked up from germline, CDR1 is SNHLY and CDR2 is FYNNEI. V was clipped by 6 bases and J by 1 base, with 12 bases between them. As DNA, the CDR3 is TGTGCCAGCAGCAAGGCTTGGGTCCAAGAGACCCAGTACTTC. Amino acid sequence: CASSKAWVQETQYF.

This clone was detected only once. The V gene is TRBV10-3, the J gene TRBJ2-3, with D unresolved. The CDR3 is 12 amino acids. V lost 4 bases to trimming and J lost 6 bases, with 8 bases between them. The V gene's germline CDR1 is ENHRY and CDR2 SYGVKD. The CDR3 sequence is CAISAGRDTQYF. For the CDR3, the DNA is TGTGCCATCAGTGCCGGGCGGGATACGCAGTATTTT.

This clone was picked up a small number of times. The chain uses TRBV30 and TRBJ1-5; D unclear. The germline gives CDR1 GTSNPN, CDR2 SVGIG (reference sequence). V shed 0 bases and J shed 5 bases, with 8 bases lying between them. The CDR3 spans 13 residues. As DNA, the CDR3 is TGTGCCTGGAGTGTCGGCAGCGATCAGCCCCAGCATTTT. It specifies CAWSVGSDQPQHF.

This clone was observed once. The gene calls are TRBV4-1 and TRBJ2-3, with 7 bases that match TRBD2. From germline, CDR1 is MGHRA and CDR2 YSYEKL. The V segment lost 0 bases and the J segment 0 bases; nucleotides outside the gene matches: 6. CDR3 length: 17 residues. This CDR3 reads CASSQERGFASTDTQYF. CDR3 coding DNA: TGCGCCAGCAGCCAAGAGCGGGGGTTCGCTAGCACAGATACGCAGTATTTT.

This chain joins TRBV13 and TRBJ2-7; D is unclear. Germline assignment: CDR1 PRHDT and CDR2 FYEKMQ (reference sequence). V lost 5 bases and J 2 bases, leaving 16 bases between the germline ends. The CDR3 extends over 15 amino acids. CDR3 protein: CASSRVGGPPYEQYF. CDR3 nucleotide sequence: TGTGCCAGCAGCCGGGTAGGTGGGCCTCCCTACGAGCAGTACTTC.

This clone was counted only a few times. The rearrangement uses TRBV5-5 and TRBJ2-7, with D perhaps TRBD1 (5 bases). Trimming stripped 4 bases from V and 5 bases from J, with 13 bases between. The CDR3 runs to 13 residues. Germline V lookup: CDR1 SGHKS, CDR2 YYEKEE (reference sequence). The chain's CDR3 is CASSADRSHEQYF. The CDR3 coding sequence is TGTGCCAGCAGCGCTGACAGAAGCCACGAGCAGTACTTC.

The J gene is TRBJ1-6, the V gene TRBV6-5, with D possibly matching TRBD1 (5 bases). The CDR3 totals 14 residues. Deletions cut 0 bases from V and 9 bases from J, with 9 bases between. Germline CDR1 is MNHEY and CDR2 is SVGAGI. In DNA form, the CDR3 reads TGTGCCAGCAGTTACTCGACAGTGGCTTCACCCCTCCACTTT. Translation: CASSYSTVASPLHF.

This rearrangement joins TRBV9 to TRBJ2-3, with TRBD1 matching over 7 bases. CDR1 is SGDLS and CDR2 is YYNGEE in the germline V gene. The J segment lost 0 bases and the V segment lost 3 bases, leaving 4 bases of the junction unmatched. This CDR3 has 15 amino acids. CDR3 protein: CASSAQGVSTDTQYF. DNA of the CDR3: TGTGCCAGCAGCGCCCAGGGGGTCAGCACAGATACGCAGTATTTT. Full variable domain (remainder filled in from reference TRBV9 and TRBJ2-3): DSGVTQTPKHLITATGQRVTLRCSPRSGDLSVYWYQQSLDQGLQFLIQYYNGEERAKGNILERFSAQQFPDLHSELNLSSLELGDSALYFCASSAQGVSTDTQYFGPGTRLTVL.

The V call is TRBV11-2, the J call TRBJ1-3; 8 bases agree with TRBD1. The length of the CDR3 is 15 residues. J gave up 3 bases and V 6 bases, and 7 bases lay outside the gene matches. Germline values: CDR1 SGHAT, CDR2 FQNNGV. The CDR3 protein is CASSNQGALGNTIYF. Here the CDR3 DNA reads TGTGCCAGCAGTAATCAGGGGGCGCTTGGAAACACCATATATTTT.

The chain employs TRBV10-1 and TRBJ1-1; tentatively, D is TRBD1 (6 bases). From germline, CDR1 is WNHNN and CDR2 SYGVQD (reference sequence). V was pared by 6 bases and J by 1 base, with 18 bases between. This CDR3 comprises 16 residues. The CDR3 DNA reads as TGCGCCAGCAGGGCTGGCGGGGGCCGGAAGAACACTGAAGCTTTCTTT. It codes for CASRAGGGRKNTEAFF.

The V call is TRBV10-1, the J call TRBJ2-1; 8 positions agree with TRBD2. Germline V gene data show CDR1 as WNHNN and CDR2 as SYGVQD (reference sequence). This CDR3 contains 15 residues. V lost 6 bases, J lost 2 bases, and 6 bases stayed unmatched. The DNA for the CDR3 is TGCGCCAGCAGCCCTACTAGCGGCGCCTACAATGAGCAGTTCTTC. It translates to CASSPTSGAYNEQFF.